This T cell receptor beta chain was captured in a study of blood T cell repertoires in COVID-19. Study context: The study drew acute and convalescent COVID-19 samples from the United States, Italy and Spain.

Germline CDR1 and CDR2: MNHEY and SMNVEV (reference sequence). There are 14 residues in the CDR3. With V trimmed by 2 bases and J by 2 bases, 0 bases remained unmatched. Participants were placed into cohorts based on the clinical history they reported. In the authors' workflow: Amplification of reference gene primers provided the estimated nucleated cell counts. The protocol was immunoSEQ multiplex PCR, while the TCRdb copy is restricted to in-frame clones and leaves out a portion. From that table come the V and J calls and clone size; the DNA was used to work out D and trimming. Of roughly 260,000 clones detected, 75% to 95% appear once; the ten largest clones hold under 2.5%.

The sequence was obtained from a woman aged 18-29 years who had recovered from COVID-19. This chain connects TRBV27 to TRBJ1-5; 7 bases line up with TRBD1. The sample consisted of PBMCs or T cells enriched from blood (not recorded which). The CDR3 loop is CASSLGTGNQPQHF. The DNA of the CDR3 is TGTGCCAGCAGTTTAGGGACAGGCAATCAGCCCCAGCATTTT.